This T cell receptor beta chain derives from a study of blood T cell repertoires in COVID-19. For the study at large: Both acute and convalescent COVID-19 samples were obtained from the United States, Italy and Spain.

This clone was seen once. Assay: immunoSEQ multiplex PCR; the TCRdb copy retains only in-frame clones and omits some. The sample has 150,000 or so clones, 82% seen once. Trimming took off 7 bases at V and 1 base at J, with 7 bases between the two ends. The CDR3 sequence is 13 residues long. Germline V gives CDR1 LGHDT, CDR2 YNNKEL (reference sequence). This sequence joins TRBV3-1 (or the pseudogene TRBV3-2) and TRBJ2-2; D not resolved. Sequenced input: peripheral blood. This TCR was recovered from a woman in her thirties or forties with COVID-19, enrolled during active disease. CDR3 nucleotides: TGTGCCAGCAACGAACAGAACACCGGGGAGCTGTTTTTT. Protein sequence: CASNEQNTGELFF.